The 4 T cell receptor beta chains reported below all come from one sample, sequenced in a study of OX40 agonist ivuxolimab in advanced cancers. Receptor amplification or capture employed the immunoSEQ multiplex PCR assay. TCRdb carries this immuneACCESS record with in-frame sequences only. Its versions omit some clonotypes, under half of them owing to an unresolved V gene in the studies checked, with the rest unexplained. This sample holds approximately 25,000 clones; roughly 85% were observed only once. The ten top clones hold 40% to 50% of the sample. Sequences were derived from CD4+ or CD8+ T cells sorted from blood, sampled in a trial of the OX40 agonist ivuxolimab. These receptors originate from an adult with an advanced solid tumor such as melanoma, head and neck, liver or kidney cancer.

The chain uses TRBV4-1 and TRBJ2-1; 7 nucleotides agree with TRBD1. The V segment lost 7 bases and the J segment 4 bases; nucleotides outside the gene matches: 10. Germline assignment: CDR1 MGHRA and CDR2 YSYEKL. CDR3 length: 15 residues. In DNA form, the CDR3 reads TGCGCCAGCACCTATAAGAGGGGGCGGTACAATGAGCAGTTCTTC. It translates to CASTYKRGRYNEQFF.

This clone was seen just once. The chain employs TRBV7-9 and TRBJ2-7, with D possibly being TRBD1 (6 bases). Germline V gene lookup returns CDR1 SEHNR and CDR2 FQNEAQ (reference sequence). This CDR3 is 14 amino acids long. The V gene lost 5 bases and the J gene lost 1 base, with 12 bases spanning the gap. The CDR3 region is CASSARDTSYEQYF. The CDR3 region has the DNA TGTGCCAGCAGCGCACGGGACACATCCTACGAGCAGTACTTC.

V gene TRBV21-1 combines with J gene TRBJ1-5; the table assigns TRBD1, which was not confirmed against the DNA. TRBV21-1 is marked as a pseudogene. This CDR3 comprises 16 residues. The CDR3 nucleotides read TGTGCCAGCAGCGCCACCCGACGGGACATCAATCAGCCCCAGCATTTT. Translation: CASSATRRDINQPQHF.

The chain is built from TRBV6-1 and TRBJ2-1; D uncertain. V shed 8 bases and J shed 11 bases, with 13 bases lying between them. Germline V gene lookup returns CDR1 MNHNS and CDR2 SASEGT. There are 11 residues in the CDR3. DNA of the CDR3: TGTGCCAGCGGGAATGAACGGCAGCAGTTCTTC. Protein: CASGNERQQFF.